This TCR beta chain was captured in a study of blood T cell repertoires in COVID-19. About the study: T cells, B-cell-depleted T cells, or PBMCs provided the cDNA or gDNA that served as material.

CDR3 length: 16 residues. Trimming took off 4 bases at V and 2 bases at J, with 17 bases between the two ends. Germline CDR1 reads MDHEN; CDR2 reads SYDVKM. Profiled with immunoSEQ multiplex PCR; TCRdb holds only in-frame clones, not every one. The sample has tens of thousands of clones; 79% are singletons. The gene calls are TRBV28 and TRBJ1-1, with no clear D. The TCR originated in a human donor in a cohort sampled during active COVID-19. The sequenced sample consisted of peripheral blood. The CDR3 region has the DNA TGTGCCAGCAGTTCCCACCCCTCTACAGTTAACACTGAAGCTTTCTTT. Its protein product is CASSSHPSTVNTEAFF.